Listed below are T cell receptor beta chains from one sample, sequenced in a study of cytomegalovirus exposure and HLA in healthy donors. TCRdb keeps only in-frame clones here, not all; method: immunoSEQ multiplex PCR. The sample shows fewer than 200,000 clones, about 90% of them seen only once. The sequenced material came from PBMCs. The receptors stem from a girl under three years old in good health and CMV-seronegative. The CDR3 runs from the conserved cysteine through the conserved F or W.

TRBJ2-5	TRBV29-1	CSVVATGETQYF
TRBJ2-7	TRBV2	CASSAGTSGLGSRQYF
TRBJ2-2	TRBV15	CATSREYRQNTGELFF
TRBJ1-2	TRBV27	CASTTTGGGSDYTF
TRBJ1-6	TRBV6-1	CASSELGGYNSPLHF
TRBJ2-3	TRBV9	CASRAGPSTDTQYF
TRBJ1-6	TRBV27	CASSLIQGSSPLHF
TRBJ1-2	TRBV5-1	CASSPGTGGRGISGYGYTF
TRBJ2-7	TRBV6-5	CASSQYRGTYEQYF
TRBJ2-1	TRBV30	CAWSGGLAVSEQFF
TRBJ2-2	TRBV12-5	CASGLVVRDTGELFF
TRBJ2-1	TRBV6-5	CASSYSSARSEQFF
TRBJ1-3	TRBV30	CAWNRDRLNLNTIYF
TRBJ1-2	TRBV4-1	CASSQVGGRAGLYGYTF